The present T cell receptor (beta chain) was sequenced within a study of blood T cell repertoires in COVID-19. This clone was seen only a few times. This CDR3 comprises 14 residues. Original processing methods: Amplification of reference gene primers provided the estimated nucleated cell counts. TCRdb's copy holds only in-frame clones and misses some; the assay was immunoSEQ multiplex PCR. V and J calls and clone size are as listed in that table; D and trimming were resolved from the DNA. Of around 150,000 clones listed, around 77% are singletons. This chain connects TRBV21-1 to TRBJ1-2. TRBV21-1 is a known pseudogene. The sequence was obtained from a man between 65 and 85 years old with acute or convalescent COVID-19. The material sequenced was peripheral blood. The CDR3 region is CASSRSGRAGGYTF. The CDR3 DNA is TGTGCCAGCAGCCGTTCAGGCAGGGCGGGGGGATACACCTTC.